The present T cell receptor (beta chain) was sequenced within a study of OX40 agonist ivuxolimab in advanced cancers. Describing the broader study: The costimulatory receptor OX40 (CD134) was targeted by ivuxolimab, a fully human IgG2 agonistic monoclonal antibody. Intravenous ivuxolimab was administered to patients every 2 weeks at six dose levels: 0.01, 0.1, 0.3, 1.5, 3 and 10 mg/kg. Of the approximately 50 dose-escalation patients, hepatocellular carcinoma was present in about 19, melanoma in some 15, renal cell carcinoma in 9 and head and neck cancer in 9. A male proportion of 82.7% and a mean age of roughly 58 years, ranging from 23 to 79, were recorded for the dose-escalation cohort. Patients were allowed to have had prior anti-PD-1, anti-PD-L1 or anti-CTLA-4 therapy, and 30% to 40% of the dose-escalation patients had been treated with checkpoint inhibitors. Partial responses occurred in three dose-escalation patients: two with cutaneous melanoma and one with hepatocellular carcinoma. The point of sequencing TCRbeta in the periphery was to test whether ivuxolimab changed TCR sequence diversity and drove clonal T-cell expansion. The paper reports the monotherapy dose-escalation portion (N = 52 patients) of the phase I ivuxolimab trial.

Study-level results and caveats: Antigen specificity was not determined for the clonally expanded peripheral T cells. After ivuxolimab, expanded clones were on average more numerous among CD8+ T cells than among CD4+ T cells. Low levels of normalized T-cell clonal expansion were also seen in some nonresponding patients. In the 0.1-3.0 mg/kg groups, partial responders had among the lowest normalized peripheral clonal expansion, particularly in CD8+ T cells. At doses of 0.1 to 3.0 mg/kg, clonal expansion of both CD4+ and CD8+ T cells in blood was seen between baseline and week 6.

From the cysteine up to the phenylalanine, the CDR3 has a length of 20 residues. The entry retains the CDR3 DNA only, 60 bases that are in frame from base 1. Genomic DNA was isolated from the sorted cells so that the TCRbeta CDR3 region could be sequenced. The immunoSEQ Assay was used to sequence the TCRbeta CDR3 regions. TCRdb retrieved this table from immuneACCESS and kept in-frame rearrangements only. Not all clones are present; in checked studies, unresolved V genes account for under half, and no reason is known for the remainder. In this sample the table shows 80,000 to 90,000 clones, around 84% of which occur a single time. The top ten clones comprise approximately 2% of the sample. Patients with a history of autoimmune disease or receiving systemic immunosuppression were excluded from the trial. Peripheral blood for TCR sequencing was collected from all dose cohorts at baseline, on cycle 4 day 1, and on cycle 7 day 1. The samples were taken from a phase I, first-in-human, multicenter, open-label dose-escalation trial of ivuxolimab. Adults with locally advanced or metastatic melanoma, renal cell carcinoma, hepatocellular carcinoma or head and neck squamous cell carcinoma were enrolled in the trial. CD4+ and CD8+ T cells were sorted separately from peripheral blood before TCR sequencing.

Turning to this clone: Its recognized antigen is unknown. The record has no base qualities; no much larger clone is one base away.

The chain is encoded by TRBV21-1 joined to TRBJ1-3; the table names TRBD1, a call not compared with the DNA. TRBV21-1 represents a pseudogene. This sequence was found in an adult with an advanced solid tumor such as melanoma, head and neck, liver or kidney cancer. The sequencing used CD4+ or CD8+ T cells sorted from blood, collected in a trial of the OX40 agonist ivuxolimab. The sequenced DNA is TGTGCCAGCAGCACCTCTCCGGACCTCCGAGGGGGTTACTCTGGAAACACCATATATTTT. Its translation reads: CASSTSPDLRGGYSGNTIYF.